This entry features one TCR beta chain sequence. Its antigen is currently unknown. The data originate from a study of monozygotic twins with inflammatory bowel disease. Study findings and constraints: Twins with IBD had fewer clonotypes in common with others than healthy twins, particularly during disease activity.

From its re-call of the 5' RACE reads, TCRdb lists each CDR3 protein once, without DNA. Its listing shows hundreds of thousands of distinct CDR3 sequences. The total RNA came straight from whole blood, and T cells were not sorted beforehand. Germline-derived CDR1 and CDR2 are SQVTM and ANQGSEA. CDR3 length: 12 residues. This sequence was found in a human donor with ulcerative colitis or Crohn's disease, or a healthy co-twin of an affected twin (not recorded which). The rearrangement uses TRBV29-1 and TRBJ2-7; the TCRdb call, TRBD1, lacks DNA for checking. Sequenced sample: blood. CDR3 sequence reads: CSVVIGGDEQYF.